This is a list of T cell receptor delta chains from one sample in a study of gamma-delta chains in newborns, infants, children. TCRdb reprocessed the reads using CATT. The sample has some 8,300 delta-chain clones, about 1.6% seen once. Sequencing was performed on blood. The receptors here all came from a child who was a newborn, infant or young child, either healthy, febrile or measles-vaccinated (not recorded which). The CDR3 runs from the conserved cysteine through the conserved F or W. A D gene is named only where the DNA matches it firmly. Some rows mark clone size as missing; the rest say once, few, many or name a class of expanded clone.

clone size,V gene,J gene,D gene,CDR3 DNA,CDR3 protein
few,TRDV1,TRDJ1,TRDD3,TGTGCTCTTGGGGAAAGGGGACGTGAGGTGGGGGATACTAGTTGTTTCACCGATAAACTCATCTTT,CALGERGREVGDTSCFTDKLIF
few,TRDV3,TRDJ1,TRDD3,TGTGCCGTCCACTCCCTACCGGGGGGATCGGCGATGACCGATAAACTCATCTTT,CAVHSLPGGSAMTDKLIF
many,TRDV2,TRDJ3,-,TGTGCCTGTGACACCGTGGCTGGTTTTTCCTGGGACACCCGACAGATGTTTTTC,CACDTVAGFSWDTRQMFF
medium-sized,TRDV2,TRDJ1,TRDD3,TGTGCCTGTGACACCAGACTAACTGGGGGATACCCGTCGGGCGCCGATAAACTCATCTTT,CACDTRLTGGYPSGADKLIF
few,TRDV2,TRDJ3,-,TGTGCCTGTGACACGGGAGACTGGGACACCTTCTGGGACACCCGACAGATGTTTTTC,CACDTGDWDTFWDTRQMFF
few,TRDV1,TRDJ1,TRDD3,TGTGCTCTTGGGGAACTCCCTACCCCGGGGTGGGGGATAGGGTTTGGCGATAAACTCATCTTT,CALGELPTPGWGIGFGDKLIF
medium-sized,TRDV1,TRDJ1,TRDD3,TGTGCTCTTGGGGATCTTACGGGGGGGATCCCCCTGTACACCGATAAACTCATCTTT,CALGDLTGGIPLYTDKLIF
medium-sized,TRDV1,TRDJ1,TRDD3,TGTGCTCTTGGGGAACCCCAACCTACTGGGGGAAAAGACACCGATAAACTCATCTTT,CALGEPQPTGGKDTDKLIF
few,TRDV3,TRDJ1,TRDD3,TGTGCCTTTAATCTCCTAAAACTGGGGGGTCGGGAGTACACCGATAAACTCATCTTT,CAFNLLKLGGREYTDKLIF
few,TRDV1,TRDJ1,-,TGTGCTCTTGGGGAATGGGGGTCCTACCGATGGGATGGGTACACCGATAAACTCATCTTT,CALGEWGSYRWDGYTDKLIF
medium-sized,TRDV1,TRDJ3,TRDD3,TGTGCTCTTGGTTCTACGTTACGGGGATACGCGAGTACCTGGGACACCCGACAGATGTTTTTC,CALGSTLRGYASTWDTRQMFF
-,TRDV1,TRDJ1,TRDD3,TGTGCTCTTGGGGAACGTACTGGGGGATACTTGTTAGATAAGCTCATCTTT,CALGERTGGYLLDKLIF
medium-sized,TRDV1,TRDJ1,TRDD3,TGTGCTCTTGGGGACTCGATGGCGCTCTTACCTGGGGGACCCGATAAACTCATCTTT,CALGDSMALLPGGPDKLIF
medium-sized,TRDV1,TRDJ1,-,TGTGCTCTTGGGGAACGCCTTCCCGGGGTTTACACCGATAAACTCATCTTT,CALGERLPGVYTDKLIF
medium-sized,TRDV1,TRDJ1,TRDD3,TGTGCTCTTGGGGTTCCGTCTATCCTACCCCACCGTACTGGGGGATCCACCGATAAACTCATCTTT,CALGVPSILPHRTGGSTDKLIF
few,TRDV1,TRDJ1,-,TGTGCTCTTGGGGACCCAGGGCCCCTTCCTAAGGGGATACGCGATGATAAACTCATCTTT,CALGDPGPLPKGIRDDKLIF
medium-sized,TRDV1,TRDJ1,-,TGTGCTCTTGGGGAACTCCCTCCTAGGCTGGGGACCTACACCGATAAACTCATCTTT,CALGELPPRLGTYTDKLIF
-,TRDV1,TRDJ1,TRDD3,TGTGCTCTTGGGGAACTCGCTTTTCCACCGGGTGGGGGATATCGTAAACTCATCTTT,CALGELAFPPGGGYRKLIF
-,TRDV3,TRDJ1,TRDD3,TGTGCCTTTTTGGGTTTGCCCTCTACTTACTGGGGGATCCACTCATACACCGATAAACTCATCTTT,CAFLGLPSTYWGIHSYTDKLIF
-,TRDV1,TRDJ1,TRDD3,TGTGCTCTTGGGGGCCTACCCGAACTGGGGGATACGCAGGTTAGGATTAACACCGATAAACTCATCTTT,CALGGLPELGDTQVRINTDKLIF
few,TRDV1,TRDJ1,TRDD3,TGTGCTCTTGGGGAACTTTCCAGATCGGGGTACTGGGGGCCCACCGATAAACTCATCTTT,CALGELSRSGYWGPTDKLIF
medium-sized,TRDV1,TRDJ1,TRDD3,TGTGCTCTTGGGGAATACTTGCTGGGGGGCCGTTACACCGATAAACTCATCTTT,CALGEYLLGGRYTDKLIF
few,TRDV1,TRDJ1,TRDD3,TGTGCTCTTGGGCCTTTCCTACGGATGGGGGATAAAGGCACCGATAAACTCATCTTT,CALGPFLRMGDKGTDKLIF